These T cell receptor beta chains were read from a single sample in a study of blood T cell repertoires in COVID-19. Method: immunoSEQ multiplex PCR; TCRdb's copy keeps in-frame clones and lacks some. The profile shows 140,000 to 150,000 clones, roughly 84% of them singletons. Sample: peripheral blood. These receptors originate from a man aged 55 to 69 with active or convalescent COVID-19. CDR3s include the opening cysteine and the closing phenylalanine or tryptophan. The D gene is left open where the match is weak. Where a row states a size, it is once, few, many or the class of an expanded clone; other rows omit it.

clone_size,v_call,d_call,j_call,cdr3_nt,cdr3_aa
-,TRBV7-2,TRBD1,TRBJ1-4,TGTGCCAGCAGCCGGGACAGGGGTGAGGAAAAACTGTTTTTT,CASSRDRGEEKLFF
-,TRBV24-1,-,TRBJ2-1,TGTGCCACCAGTGATTGGGGCCAGGCTAGCTCCTACAATGAGCAGTTCTTC,CATSDWGQASSYNEQFF
-,TRBV10-1,-,TRBJ1-1,TGCGCCAGCAGTGAGGGGGGGGCGAGGAACACTGAAGCTTTCTTT,CASSEGGARNTEAFF
few,TRBV24-1,-,TRBJ1-1,TGTGCCACCAGTGGGCATCCCTTACGGGGGAACACTGAAGCTTTCTTT,CATSGHPLRGNTEAFF
-,TRBV25-1,-,TRBJ1-3,TGTGCCAGCAGTGACCCGACAGCCGGAAACACCATATATTTT,CASSDPTAGNTIYF
few,TRBV25-1,-,TRBJ1-6,TGTGCCAGCAGTGAAGGGGGGAATTCACCCCTCCACTTT,CASSEGGNSPLHF
-,TRBV6-5,TRBD1,TRBJ1-6,TGTGCCAGCAATACTGAGGGACAGGGAAATTCACCCCTCCACTTT,CASNTEGQGNSPLHF
-,TRBV5-4,TRBD1,TRBJ1-2,TGTGCCAGCAGCCCCCTAGGCCGGGGACAGCTACATGAGGGCTACACCTTC,CASSPLGRGQLHEGYTF
-,TRBV18,TRBD2,TRBJ2-1,TGTGCCAGCTCTCCCGGGACTAGCGGGACCAATGAGCAGTTCTTC,CASSPGTSGTNEQFF
-,TRBV7-9,TRBD1,TRBJ1-6,TGTGCCAGCAGCTTAGATATCGGGACAGGGGCGTATAATTCACCCCTCCACTTT,CASSLDIGTGAYNSPLHF
-,TRBV6-2/TRBV6-3,TRBD1,TRBJ1-5,TGTGCCAGCAGCCTTTACGGCCCGGGACAGGGGGAGCCCCAGCATTTT,CASSLYGPGQGEPQHF
-,TRBV14,TRBD2,TRBJ2-1,TGTGCCAGCAGCTATCAACTAGCGGGGGGTAATGAGCAGTTCTTC,CASSYQLAGGNEQFF
-,TRBV6-2/TRBV6-3,TRBD2,TRBJ2-1,TGTGCCAGCAGTTATAGCGGGAGTTTCAGTGAGCAGTTCTTC,CASSYSGSFSEQFF
-,TRBV14,-,TRBJ1-2,TGTGCCAGCAGCCAGAACGAGGGAAGGTCTAACTATGGCTACACCTTC,CASSQNEGRSNYGYTF
-,TRBV18,TRBD1,TRBJ2-7,TGTGCCAGCTCACCACTCCCGGGACAGGGATTCGAGCAGTACTTC,CASSPLPGQGFEQYF
-,TRBV15,-,TRBJ2-7,TGTGCCACCAGCAGAGGGGGCCAAGACTACGAGCAGTACTTC,CATSRGGQDYEQYF
few,TRBV6-6,-,TRBJ1-2,TGTGCCAGCAGTTACACGGGGAGCGGCTACACCTTC,CASSYTGSGYTF
-,TRBV3-1/TRBV3-2,TRBD2,TRBJ2-5,TGTGCCAGCGGACGTCTTTGGGGGGGAGAGACCCAGTACTTC,CASGRLWGGETQYF
-,TRBV5-1,-,TRBJ2-1,TGCGCCAGCAGCTTGGGTAGCGGAGCTTACAATGAGCAGTTCTTC,CASSLGSGAYNEQFF
-,TRBV3-1/TRBV3-2,-,TRBJ1-2,TGTGCCAGCAGCCAATTCAGCGGTGGCTACACCTTC,CASSQFSGGYTF
-,TRBV10-3,-,TRBJ1-1,TGTGCCATCAGTGAGTCAGGGGTCGGGAACACTGAAGCTTTCTTT,CAISESGVGNTEAFF
-,TRBV9,-,TRBJ2-5,TGTGCCAGCAGCGCGGGGGACAGGGGAACTAGCGGGAGACCGATAGAGACCCAGTACTTC,CASSAGDRGTSGRPIETQYF
once,TRBV18,-,TRBJ1-5,TGTGCCAGCTCACCTAGGTTCTCCAGGGCTCCTCAGCCCCAGCATTTT,CASSPRFSRAPQPQHF
-,TRBV27,TRBD2,TRBJ2-1,TGTGCCACCCGTTCCCGTCCTAGCGGGGCCTACAATGAGCAGTTCTTC,CATRSRPSGAYNEQFF
-,TRBV27,-,TRBJ1-5,TGTGCCAGCAGTTTATACTTCGGGCGGGGGGTAAATCAGCCCCAGCATTTT,CASSLYFGRGVNQPQHF
once,TRBV7-8,-,TRBJ1-1,TGTGCCAGCAGCTATTCCGGGACAACTGAAGCTTTCTTT,CASSYSGTTEAFF
-,TRBV4-3,-,TRBJ2-3,TGCGCCAGCAGCCAATTTGGACAGACAGATACGCAGTATTTT,CASSQFGQTDTQYF
-,TRBV27,TRBD1,TRBJ1-2,TGTGCCAGCAGTCGGACAGGGGGGGATGGCTACACCTTC,CASSRTGGDGYTF
-,TRBV19,-,TRBJ1-2,TGTGCCAGCTGGGGAGGGGGGGGATATGGCTACACCTTC,CASWGGGGYGYTF
few,TRBV5-1,TRBD1,TRBJ1-4,TGCGCCAGCAGCTTTAGGGCCCAGGGGGACGAAAAACTGTTTTTT,CASSFRAQGDEKLFF
-,TRBV5-1,TRBD1,TRBJ2-2,TGCGCCAGCAGCTTGGGAGGACAGGGTAACACCGGGGAGCTGTTTTTT,CASSLGGQGNTGELFF
-,TRBV6-5,-,TRBJ2-2,TGTGCCAGCAGTTACAGAGCGGCAGTGAACACCGGGGAGCTGTTTTTT,CASSYRAAVNTGELFF
-,TRBV3-1/TRBV3-2,TRBD1,TRBJ2-3,TGTGCCAGCAGCCAAGATTGGGGGCCAGGGGGTAGCACAGATACGCAGTATTTT,CASSQDWGPGGSTDTQYF
-,TRBV6-5,-,TRBJ2-1,TGTGCCAGCAGTTACTCAGGATTAGCTAGGAATGAGCAGTTCTTC,CASSYSGLARNEQFF
few,TRBV6-1,-,TRBJ1-1,TGTGCCAGCAGGGAAGGCGGACTGGTGAACACTGAAGCTTTCTTT,CASREGGLVNTEAFF
-,TRBV19,-,TRBJ2-3,TGTGCCAGTAGTACTTCAGGTGGCACAGATACGCAGTATTTT,CASSTSGGTDTQYF
-,TRBV28,TRBD2,TRBJ2-7,TGTGCCAGCAGTAACGGCGGGGGAAGCTCCTACGAGCAGTACTTC,CASSNGGGSSYEQYF
-,TRBV24-1,-,TRBJ1-2,TGTGCCACCAGTGATCATCCTTCGGACAGAGGTGACTATGGCTACACCTTC,CATSDHPSDRGDYGYTF
-,TRBV12-3/TRBV12-4,-,TRBJ1-5,TGTGCCAGCAGCTTAGGAGGGCAGCCCCAGCATTTT,CASSLGGQPQHF
-,TRBV11-3,-,TRBJ1-2,TGTGCCAGCAGCACTGAGGGTAACTATGGCTACACCTTC,CASSTEGNYGYTF
few,TRBV7-2,-,TRBJ1-2,TGTGCCAGCAGCAGCGACACCGGGAGATCCCAAGGGGGCTACACCTTC,CASSSDTGRSQGGYTF
-,TRBV6-5,TRBD1,TRBJ1-5,TGTGCCAGCAGAAGGGACAGCGCAAATCAGCCCCAGCATTTT,CASRRDSANQPQHF
-,TRBV2,TRBD1,TRBJ1-1,TGTGCCAGCAGTGAAACAGGGGTGGGGTACACTGAAGCTTTCTTT,CASSETGVGYTEAFF
-,TRBV2,TRBD2,TRBJ2-3,TGTGCCAGCAAGGTCCAGTCGACTAGCGGGACTTTCACTAGCACAGATACGCAGTATTTT,CASKVQSTSGTFTSTDTQYF
-,TRBV4-3,-,TRBJ1-1,TGCGCCAGCAGCCAAGATCCGGACATGAACACTGAAGCTTTCTTT,CASSQDPDMNTEAFF
-,TRBV5-4,-,TRBJ2-1,TGTGCCAGCAGCTCCGGACAGCCTAACAATGAGCAGTTCTTC,CASSSGQPNNEQFF
-,TRBV6-5,TRBD1,TRBJ1-1,TGTGCCAGCAGTTCATCCGGGACAGCTTACACTGAAGCTTTCTTT,CASSSSGTAYTEAFF
-,TRBV11-3,-,TRBJ2-7,TGTGCCAGCAGCTTAGGATCGGGGAACAACGAGCAGTACTTC,CASSLGSGNNEQYF
-,TRBV27,TRBD2,TRBJ2-1,TGTGCCAGCAGTACCGGACTAGCGGGGAATGAGCAGTTCTTC,CASSTGLAGNEQFF
-,TRBV5-6,-,TRBJ2-7,TGTGCCAGCAGCTCCCCGACAGTCTCCTACGAGCAGTACTTC,CASSSPTVSYEQYF
few,TRBV7-9,TRBD2,TRBJ2-7,TGTGCCAGCAGCTTAGGTCTAGCGGTGGCCTACGAGCAGTACTTC,CASSLGLAVAYEQYF
-,TRBV9,-,TRBJ2-2,TGTGCCAGCAGCGTACCCGGCGGGGAGCTGTTTTTT,CASSVPGGELFF
once,TRBV2,-,TRBJ1-2,TGTGCCACTAGGAGCGACCGCAACACTAACTATGGCTACACCTTC,CATRSDRNTNYGYTF
-,TRBV19,TRBD2,TRBJ2-3,TGTGCCAGTAGTACGTACGGGGGGAGAGTAGATACGCAGTATTTT,CASSTYGGRVDTQYF
-,TRBV20-1,-,TRBJ1-5,TGCAGTGCTAGTTTACAGGGAATAGACCAGCCCCAGCATTTT,CSASLQGIDQPQHF